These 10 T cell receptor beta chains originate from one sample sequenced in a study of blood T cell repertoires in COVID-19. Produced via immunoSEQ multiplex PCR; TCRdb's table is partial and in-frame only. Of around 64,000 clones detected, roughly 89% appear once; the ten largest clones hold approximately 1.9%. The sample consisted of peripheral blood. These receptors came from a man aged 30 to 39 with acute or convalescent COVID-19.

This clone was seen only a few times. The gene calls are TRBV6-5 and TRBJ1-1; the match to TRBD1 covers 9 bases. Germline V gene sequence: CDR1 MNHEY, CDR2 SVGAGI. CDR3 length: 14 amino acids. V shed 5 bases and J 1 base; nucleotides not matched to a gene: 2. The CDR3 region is CASSRTGANTEAFF. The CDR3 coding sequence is TGTGCCAGCAGTAGGACAGGGGCGAACACTGAAGCTTTCTTT.

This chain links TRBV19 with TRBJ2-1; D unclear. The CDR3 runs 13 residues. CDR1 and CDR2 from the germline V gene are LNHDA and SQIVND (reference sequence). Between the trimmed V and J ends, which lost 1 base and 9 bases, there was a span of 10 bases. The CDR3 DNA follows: TGTGCCAGTAGTATAGTTCTAGACGGTGAGCAGTTCTTC. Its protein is CASSIVLDGEQFF.

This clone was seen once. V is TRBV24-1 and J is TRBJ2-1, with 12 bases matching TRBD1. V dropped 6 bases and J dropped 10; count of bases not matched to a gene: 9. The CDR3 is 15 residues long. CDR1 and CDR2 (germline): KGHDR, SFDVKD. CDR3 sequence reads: CATSMGGQGAGEQFF. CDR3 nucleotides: TGTGCCACCAGTATGGGGGGACAGGGGGCAGGAGAGCAGTTCTTC.

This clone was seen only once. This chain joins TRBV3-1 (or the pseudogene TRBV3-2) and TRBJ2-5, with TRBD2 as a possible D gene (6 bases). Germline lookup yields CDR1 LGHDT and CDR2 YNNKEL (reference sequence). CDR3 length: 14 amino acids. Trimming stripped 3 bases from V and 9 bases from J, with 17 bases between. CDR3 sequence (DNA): TGTGCCAGCAGCCAGCCGGGACTCCGGAAGGCCCAGTACTTC. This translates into CASSQPGLRKAQYF.

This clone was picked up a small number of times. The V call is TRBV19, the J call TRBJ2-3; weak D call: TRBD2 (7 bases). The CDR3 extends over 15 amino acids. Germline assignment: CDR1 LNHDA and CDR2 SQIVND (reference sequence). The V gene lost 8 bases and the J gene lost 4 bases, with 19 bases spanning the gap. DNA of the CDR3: TGTGCCAGTCAAAGGGGGAGGGGTGGGGCAGATACGCAGTATTTT. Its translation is CASQRGRGGADTQYF. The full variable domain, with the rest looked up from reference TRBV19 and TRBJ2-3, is DGGITQSPKYLFRKEGQNVTLSCEQNLNHDAMYWYRQDPGQGLRLIYYSQIVNDFQKGDIAEGYSVSREKKESFPLTVTSAQKNPTAFYLCASQRGRGGADTQYFGPGTRLTVL.

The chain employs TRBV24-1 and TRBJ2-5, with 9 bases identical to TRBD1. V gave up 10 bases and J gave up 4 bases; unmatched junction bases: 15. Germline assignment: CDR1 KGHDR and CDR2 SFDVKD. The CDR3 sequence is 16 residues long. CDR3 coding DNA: TGTGCCACAGGAGAGGGTACAGGGGGCCTGGGAGAGACCCAGTACTTC. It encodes CATGEGTGGLGETQYF.

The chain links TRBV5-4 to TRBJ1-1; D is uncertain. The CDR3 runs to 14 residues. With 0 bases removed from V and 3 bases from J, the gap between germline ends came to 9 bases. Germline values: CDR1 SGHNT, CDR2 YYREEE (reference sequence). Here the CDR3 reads CASSLAGEYTEAFF. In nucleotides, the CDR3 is TGTGCCAGCAGCTTGGCTGGGGAGTACACTGAAGCTTTCTTT.

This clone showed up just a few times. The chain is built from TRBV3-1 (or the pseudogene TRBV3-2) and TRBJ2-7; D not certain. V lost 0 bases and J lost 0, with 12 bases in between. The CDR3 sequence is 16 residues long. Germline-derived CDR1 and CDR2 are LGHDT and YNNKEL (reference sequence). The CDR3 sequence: CASSQDRYRNSYEQYF. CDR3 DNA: TGTGCCAGCAGCCAAGACAGGTACCGCAACTCCTACGAGCAGTACTTC.

The CDR3 loop is CASSQRAGGSYEQYF. The CDR3 nucleotides are TGCGCCAGCAGCCAAAGGGCGGGTGGCTCCTACGAGCAGTACTTC. V usage is TRBV4-3 and J usage is TRBJ2-7; TRBD2 might be the D (5 bases). The CDR3 spans 15 residues. The V end was cut by 2 bases, the J end by 0 bases, with 11 bases between. CDR1 is LGHNA and CDR2 is YSLEER in the germline V gene.

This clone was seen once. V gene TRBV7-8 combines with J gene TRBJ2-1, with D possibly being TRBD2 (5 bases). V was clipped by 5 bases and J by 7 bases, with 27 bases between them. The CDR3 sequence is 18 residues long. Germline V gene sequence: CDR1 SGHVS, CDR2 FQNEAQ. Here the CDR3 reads CASSPIFLLVGFPNEQFF. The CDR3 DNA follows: TGTGCCAGCAGCCCAATATTTTTACTAGTCGGTTTTCCTAATGAGCAGTTCTTC.